This passage covers 5 T cell receptor beta chains from one sample sequenced in a study of PD-L1 blockade in urothelial cancer. TCRdb keeps only in-frame clones here, not all; method: immunoSEQ multiplex PCR. This sample has roughly 2,300 clones, with approximately 37% found just once. The sequenced sample was tumor tissue, obtained before atezolizumab (anti-PD-L1) treatment. These receptors all come from a man between 60 and 75 years old with urothelial cancer.

The rearrangement joins TRBV14 to TRBJ1-2; D might be TRBD1 (5 bases). V lost 3 bases and J lost 1, with 9 bases in between. CDR1 and CDR2 from the germline V gene are SGHDN and FVKESK. The CDR3 extends over 14 amino acids. The CDR3 reads CASSHQTVNYGYTF. Here the CDR3 DNA reads TGTGCCAGCAGCCATCAGACAGTTAACTATGGCTACACCTTC.

The V and J genes are TRBV18 and TRBJ1-3; no definite D call. V shed 1 base and J shed 0 bases, with 10 bases lying between them. This CDR3 contains 16 residues. Germline V gene sequence: CDR1 KGHSH, CDR2 LQKENI. CDR3 DNA sequence: TGTGCCAGCTCACCACAAGCGGGTAACTCTGGAAACACCATATATTTT. Protein product: CASSPQAGNSGNTIYF.

This chain connects TRBV11-3 to TRBJ1-2, with TRBD1 identical over 7 bases. Germline CDR1 and CDR2: SGHNT and YENEEA. V trimming: 1 base; J trimming: 2 bases; junction bases outside the gene matches: 1. The CDR3 covers 14 residues. The CDR3 loop reads CASSLGQGNYGYTF. CDR3 in DNA: TGTGCCAGCAGCTTAGGACAGGGAAACTATGGCTACACCTTC.

This clone has more than one count but fewer than ten. The V gene is TRBV6-8, the J gene TRBJ2-7; no clear D gene. The ends were cut back, 5 bases at V and 6 bases at J, with 14 bases in the middle. Germline CDR1 MNHGY, CDR2 SAAAGT. The length of the CDR3 is 13 residues. The CDR3 DNA reads as TGTGCCAGCAGTAAAAACGACCGTCTCGAGCAGTACTTC. It encodes CASSKNDRLEQYF.

This clone was observed a handful of times. The rearrangement uses TRBV15 and TRBJ1-1; the D is unclear. V was cut by 0 bases and J by 4 bases, with 12 bases left in between. This CDR3 is 15 amino acids long. Germline V lookup: CDR1 LNHNV, CDR2 YYDKDF (reference sequence). This CDR3 reads CATSRDRGSPTEAFF. The CDR3 nucleotides read TGTGCCACCAGCAGAGACCGCGGGAGCCCCACTGAAGCTTTCTTT.